The text below deals with one T cell receptor beta chain. What it binds is unknown. The naive CD8 population came from CD45RO-negative cells selected for CCR7, without terminally differentiated effector memory CD45RA+ cells. Libraries were prepared by immunoSEQ multiplex PCR; TCRdb keeps only in-frame clonotypes and omits some of them. Of roughly 650,000 clones listed, about 96% were seen once; the top ten hold around 0.1%. The data derive from a study of shared clonotypes between healthy human individuals. Study information: Per donor, CD8 memory used one plate, CD8 naive used two, CD4 memory used three and CD4 naive used three.

In germline, CDR1 is SGDLS, CDR2 YYNGEE. CDR3 length: 14 amino acids. Trimming stripped 3 bases from V and 7 bases from J, with 16 bases between. Overall study results and limits: Clonotypes shared by all four donors outscored non-shared clonotypes in generation probability. Few donors limited the genetic and exposure-history diversity represented.

This sequence was found in a woman aged 25 to 39 in good health. Sequencing was performed on naive CD8+ T cells sorted from blood. The rearrangement joins TRBV9 to TRBJ1-1; possibly TRBD1 for D (6 bases). The CDR3 reads CASSAIQGAGEAFF. Written as DNA, the CDR3 is TGTGCCAGCAGCGCAATACAGGGTGCAGGTGAAGCTTTCTTT.